The present entry profiles one T cell receptor (beta chain) with its context. The data originate from a study of blood T cell repertoires in COVID-19. Trimming left V 4 bases short and J 3 bases short, with 9 bases between. CDR3 length: 13 residues. In germline, CDR1 is MNHEY, CDR2 SMNVEV (reference sequence). Here immunoSEQ multiplex PCR was the method, and the copy in TCRdb shows in-frame clones only, minus some. Among a few hundred thousand clones listed, 86% were seen once. This sequence joins TRBV27 and TRBJ1-1; D is ambiguous. Sequenced material: peripheral blood. The sequence came from a man aged 25-40 years who had recovered from COVID-19. CDR3 sequence: CASSSLGDTEAFF. DNA for the CDR3: TGTGCCAGCAGTTCCCTCGGGGACACTGAAGCTTTCTTT.